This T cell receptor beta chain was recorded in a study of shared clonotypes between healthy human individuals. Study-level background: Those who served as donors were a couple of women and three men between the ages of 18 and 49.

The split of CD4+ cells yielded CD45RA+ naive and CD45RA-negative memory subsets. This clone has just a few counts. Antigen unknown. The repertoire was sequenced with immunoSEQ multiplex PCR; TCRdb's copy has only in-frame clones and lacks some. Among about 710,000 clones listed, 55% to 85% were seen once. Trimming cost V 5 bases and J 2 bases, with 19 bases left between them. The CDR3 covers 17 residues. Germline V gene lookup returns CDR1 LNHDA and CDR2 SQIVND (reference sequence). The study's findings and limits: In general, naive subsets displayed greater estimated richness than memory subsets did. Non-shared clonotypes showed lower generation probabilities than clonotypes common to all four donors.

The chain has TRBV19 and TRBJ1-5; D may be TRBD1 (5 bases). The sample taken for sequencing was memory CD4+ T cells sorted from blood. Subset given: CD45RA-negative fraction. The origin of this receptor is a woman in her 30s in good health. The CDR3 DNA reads TGTGCCAGTAGTCTCCCGACAAGACAGTGGGGCAATCAGCCCCAGCATTTT. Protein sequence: CASSLPTRQWGNQPQHF.